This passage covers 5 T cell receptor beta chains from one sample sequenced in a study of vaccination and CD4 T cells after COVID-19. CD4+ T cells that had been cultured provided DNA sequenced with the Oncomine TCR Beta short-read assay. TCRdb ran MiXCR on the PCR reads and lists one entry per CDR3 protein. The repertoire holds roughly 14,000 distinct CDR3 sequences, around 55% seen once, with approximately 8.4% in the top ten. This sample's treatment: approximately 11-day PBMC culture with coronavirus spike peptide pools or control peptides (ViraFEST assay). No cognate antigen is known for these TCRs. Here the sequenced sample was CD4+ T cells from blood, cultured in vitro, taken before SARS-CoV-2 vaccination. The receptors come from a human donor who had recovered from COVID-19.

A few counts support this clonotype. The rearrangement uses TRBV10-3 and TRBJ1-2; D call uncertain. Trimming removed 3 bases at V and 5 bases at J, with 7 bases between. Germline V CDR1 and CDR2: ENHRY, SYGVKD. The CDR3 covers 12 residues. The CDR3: CAISEQFYGYTF. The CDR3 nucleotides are TGTGCCATCAGTGAACAGTTTTATGGCTACACCTTC.

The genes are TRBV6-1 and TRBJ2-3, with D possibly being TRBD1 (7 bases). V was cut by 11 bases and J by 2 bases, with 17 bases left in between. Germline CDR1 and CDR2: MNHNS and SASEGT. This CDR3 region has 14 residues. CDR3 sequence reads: CASQGGLDTDTQYF. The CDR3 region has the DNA TGTGCCTCTCAGGGGGGACTTGACACAGATACGCAGTATTTT.

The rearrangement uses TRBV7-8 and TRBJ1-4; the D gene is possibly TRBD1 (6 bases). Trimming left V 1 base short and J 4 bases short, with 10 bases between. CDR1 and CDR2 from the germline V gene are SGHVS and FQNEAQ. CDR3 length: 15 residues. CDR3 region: CASSLGRGLNEKLFF. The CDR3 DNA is TGTGCCAGCAGCTTAGGCAGGGGTCTTAATGAAAAACTGTTTTTT.

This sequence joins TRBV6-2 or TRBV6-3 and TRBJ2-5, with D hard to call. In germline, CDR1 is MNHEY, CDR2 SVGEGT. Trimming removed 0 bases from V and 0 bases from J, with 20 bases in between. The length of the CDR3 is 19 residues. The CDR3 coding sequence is TGTGCCAGCAGTTACTCTCCGCCTAGATTCCCGAGAGACCAAGAGACCCAGTACTTC. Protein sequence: CASSYSPPRFPRDQETQYF.

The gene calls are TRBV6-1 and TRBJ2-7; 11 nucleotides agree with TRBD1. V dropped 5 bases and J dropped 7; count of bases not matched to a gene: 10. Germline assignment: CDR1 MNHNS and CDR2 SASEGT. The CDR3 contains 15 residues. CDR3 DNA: TGTGCCAGCAGTCCCCGGGACAGGGGGTATCGGGAGCAGTACTTC. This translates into CASSPRDRGYREQYF.